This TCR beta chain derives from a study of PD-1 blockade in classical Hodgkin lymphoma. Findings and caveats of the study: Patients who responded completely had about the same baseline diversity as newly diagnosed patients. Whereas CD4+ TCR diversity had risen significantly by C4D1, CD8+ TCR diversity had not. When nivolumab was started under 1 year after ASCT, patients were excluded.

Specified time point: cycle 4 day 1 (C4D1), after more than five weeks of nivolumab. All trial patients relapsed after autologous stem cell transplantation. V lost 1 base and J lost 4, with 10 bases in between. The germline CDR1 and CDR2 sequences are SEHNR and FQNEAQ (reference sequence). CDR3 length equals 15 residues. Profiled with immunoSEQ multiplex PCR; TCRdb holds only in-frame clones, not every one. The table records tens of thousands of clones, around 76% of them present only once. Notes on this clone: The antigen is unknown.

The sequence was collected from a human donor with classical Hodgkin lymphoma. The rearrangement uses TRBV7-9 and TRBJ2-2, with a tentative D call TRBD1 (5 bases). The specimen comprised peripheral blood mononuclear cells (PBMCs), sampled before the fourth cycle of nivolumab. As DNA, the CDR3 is TGTGCCAGCAGCTTAGTTGGGGCCGTCACCGGGGAGCTGTTTTTT. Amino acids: CASSLVGAVTGELFF.